Following are 25 T cell receptor beta chains from one sample sequenced in a study of shared clonotypes between healthy human individuals. The assay was immunoSEQ multiplex PCR, and TCRdb's table has in-frame clones only and misses some. The data contain under 850,000 clones, 55% to 80% of them seen just once; the ten biggest clones take up about 1.7%. Input material: memory CD4+ T cells sorted from blood. Subset given: CD45RA-negative fraction. These receptors originate from a woman in her 30s in good health.

This clone was recorded at least ten times. The V and J genes are TRBV2 and TRBJ1-1; D ambiguous. Trimming stripped 8 bases from V and 1 base from J, with 11 bases between. CDR1 is SNHLY, CDR2 FYNNEI, per germline. CDR3 size: 13 residues. The CDR3 reads CASGHAANTEAFF. The DNA of the CDR3 is TGTGCCAGCGGCCACGCCGCGAACACTGAAGCTTTCTTT.

This sequence joins TRBV9 and TRBJ2-2; D uncertain. V was trimmed by 0 bases and J by 2 bases, leaving 11 bases between them. CDR1 SGDLS and CDR2 YYNGEE come from the germline V gene. There are 16 residues in the CDR3. This CDR3 is CASSVGETANTGELFF. The CDR3 coding sequence is TGTGCCAGCAGCGTAGGTGAGACCGCCAACACCGGGGAGCTGTTTTTT.

The chain employs TRBV5-6 and TRBJ1-4; D ambiguous. V dropped 0 bases and J dropped 0 bases, with 6 bases sitting between them. This CDR3 comprises 15 residues. Germline V gene data show CDR1 as SGHDT and CDR2 as YYEEEE. The DNA of the CDR3 is TGTGCCAGCAGCTTGGGGGTCTCAACTAATGAAAAACTGTTTTTT. Protein product: CASSLGVSTNEKLFF.

This clone was picked up many times. The rearrangement joins TRBV6-4 to TRBJ2-5; D not certain. Germline CDR1 reads MRHNA; CDR2 reads SNTAGT. Trimming took 0 bases from V and 3 from J, leaving 17 bases between them. This CDR3 spans 17 amino acids. The CDR3 sequence is CASSDSWARWSKETQYF. For the CDR3, the DNA is TGTGCCAGCAGTGACTCATGGGCCAGGTGGTCAAAAGAGACCCAGTACTTC.

The chain combines TRBV5-8 with TRBJ2-3, with unresolved D. The CDR3 is 12 residues long. Between the trimmed V and J ends, which lost 4 bases and 6 bases, there was a span of 9 bases. Per the germline V gene, CDR1 is SGHTS and CDR2 is YDEGEE. Here the CDR3 DNA reads TGTGCCAGCAGCACAGCCTGGGATACGCAGTATTTT. Translation gives CASSTAWDTQYF.

The chain carries TRBV5-1 and TRBJ1-5, with D perhaps TRBD1 (5 bases). V dropped 4 bases and J dropped 3 bases, with 14 bases sitting between them. Germline values: CDR1 SGHRS, CDR2 YFSETQ. The CDR3 loop spans 15 amino acids. CDR3 region: CASSPWGGLNQPQHF. In nucleotides, the CDR3 is TGCGCCAGCAGCCCATGGGGGGGACTCAATCAGCCCCAGCATTTT.

The rearrangement links TRBV5-1 to TRBJ2-1; no definite D call. CDR1 SGHRS and CDR2 YFSETQ come from the germline V gene. Trimming stripped 3 bases from V and 6 bases from J, with 13 bases between. The CDR3 covers 14 residues. CDR3: CASSWGGTGNEQFF. Written as DNA, the CDR3 is TGCGCCAGCAGCTGGGGTGGTACGGGCAATGAGCAGTTCTTC.

This sequence joins TRBV19 and TRBJ1-2; D is ambiguous. Per germline, CDR1 LNHDA and CDR2 SQIVND (reference sequence). V was pared by 7 bases and J by 0 bases, with 15 bases between. This CDR3 region has 15 residues. The CDR3 DNA reads TGTGCCAGTAAGTCGGGTCAGACCGCTAACTATGGCTACACCTTC. It codes for CASKSGQTANYGYTF.

The chain combines TRBV6-6 with TRBJ1-5, with D maybe TRBD1 (5 bases). Trimming shortened V by 2 bases and J by 11 bases, and 19 bases separated the two germline ends. Germline CDR1 and CDR2: MNHNY and SVGAGI (reference sequence). CDR3 length: 15 residues. CDR3 bases: TGTGCCAGCAGTTACGGTGGCAGGGCCCTCAGGGCCCAGCATTTT. Protein product: CASSYGGRALRAQHF.

The chain couples TRBV6-5 to TRBJ2-3; D is perhaps TRBD2 (6 bases). Germline-derived CDR1 and CDR2 are MNHEY and SVGAGI. This CDR3 is built from 16 residues. Trimming took 0 bases from V and 2 from J, leaving 12 bases between them. CDR3 nucleotides: TGTGCCAGCAGTTACTCTGAAGCGGGCCTCACAGATACGCAGTATTTT. It is translated as CASSYSEAGLTDTQYF.

V usage is TRBV11-2 and J usage is TRBJ2-7; 10 bases line up with TRBD2. This CDR3 is built from 15 residues. CDR1 and CDR2 (germline): SGHAT, FQNNGV. The V gene end was trimmed by 3 bases and the J gene end by 1 base; junction bases not matched to a gene: 3. The CDR3 DNA follows: TGTGCCAGCAGCTTTAGGACTAGCGGATCCTACGAGCAGTACTTC. It is translated as CASSFRTSGSYEQYF.

The J gene is TRBJ2-6, the V gene TRBV11-2; TRBD2 agrees at 8 bases. In germline, CDR1 is SGHAT, CDR2 FQNNGV. The J segment lost 0 bases and the V segment lost 4 bases, leaving 5 bases of the junction unmatched. This CDR3 spans 17 amino acids. This CDR3 reads CASSSSGGASGANVLTF. Here the CDR3 DNA reads TGTGCCAGCAGCTCCTCCGGGGGGGCCTCTGGGGCCAACGTCCTGACTTTC.

The chain employs TRBV7-9 and TRBJ1-2; possible D gene TRBD1, 5 bases. CDR3 size: 13 residues. CDR1 SEHNR and CDR2 FQNEAQ come from the germline V gene (reference sequence). The V end lost 8 bases, the J end lost 3 bases, and 13 bases lay between the germline ends. DNA for the CDR3: TGTGCCAGCGGCACGGGGGAATACTATGGCTACACCTTC. This codes for CASGTGEYYGYTF. Based on the CDR3 plus reference TRBV7-9 and TRBJ1-2, the full variable domain is DTGVSQNPRHKITKRGQNVTFRCDPISEHNRLYWYRQTLGQGPEFLTYFQNEAQLEKSRLLSDRFSAERPKGSFSTLEIQRTEQGDSAMYLCASGTGEYYGYTFGSGTRLTVV.

The chain couples TRBV7-3 to TRBJ2-1, with 7 bases lining up with TRBD1. The CDR3 has 13 residues. V dropped 5 bases and J dropped 6; count of bases not matched to a gene: 4. CDR1 and CDR2 from the germline V gene are SGHTA and FQGTGA. CDR3 sequence reads: CASSPGQVNEQFF. Here the CDR3 DNA reads TGTGCCAGCAGCCCAGGACAGGTCAATGAGCAGTTCTTC. Looking up the rest from reference TRBV7-3 and TRBJ2-1 gives the full variable domain: GAGVSQTPSNKVTEKGKYVELRCDPISGHTALYWYRQSLGQGPEFLIYFQGTGAADDSGLPNDRFFAVRPEGSVSTLKIQRTERGDSAVYLCASSPGQVNEQFFGPGTRLTVL.

This clone turned up a few times. This chain uses TRBV5-3 with TRBJ1-1; D gene ambiguous. TRBV5-3 is classed as an ORF, of uncertain function. This CDR3 has 16 amino acids. Trimming left V 3 bases short and J 4 bases short, with 19 bases between. CDR3: CARSYRMSLLSTEAFF. The CDR3 DNA is TGTGCCAGAAGCTACCGGATGTCCCTCTTATCCACTGAAGCTTTCTTT.

The rearrangement joins TRBV4-2 to TRBJ1-5; maybe TRBD1 (6 bases). The CDR3 spans 15 residues. Per germline, CDR1 LGHNA and CDR2 YNFKEQ. V shed 3 bases and J shed 5 bases, with 14 bases lying between them. CDR3 in amino acids: CASSQGGTRDQPQHF. In DNA form, the CDR3 reads TGTGCCAGCAGCCAGGGTGGGACACGGGATCAGCCCCAGCATTTT.

The genes are TRBV11-2 and TRBJ2-7; tentative D call: TRBD2 (6 bases). CDR3 size: 13 residues. The ends were cut back, 5 bases at V and 3 bases at J, with 11 bases in the middle. Germline CDR1 reads SGHAT; CDR2 reads FQNNGV. CDR3 residues: CASSRGVLYEQYF. The CDR3 DNA follows: TGTGCCAGCAGCCGCGGGGTCCTCTACGAGCAGTACTTC.

This sequence joins TRBV7-6 and TRBJ2-5; D is undetermined. Germline V CDR1 and CDR2: SGHVS, FNYEAQ. Deletions cut 3 bases from V and 10 bases from J, with 15 bases between. CDR3 size: 13 residues. The chain's CDR3 is CASSFTAPDGQYF. The CDR3 DNA sequence: TGTGCCAGCAGCTTCACAGCCCCAGATGGCCAGTACTTC.

The rearrangement uses TRBV5-1 and TRBJ2-2; no reliable D call. The length of the CDR3 is 15 residues. Germline V gene data show CDR1 as SGHRS and CDR2 as YFSETQ. Trimming shortened V by 1 base and J by 8 bases, and 15 bases separated the two germline ends. In DNA, the CDR3 is TGCGCCAGCAGCTTGTCGGCAGATCAATCGGGGGAGCTGTTTTTT. Its translation: CASSLSADQSGELFF.

The chain joins TRBV28 to TRBJ2-2, with 11 bases aligning to TRBD1. CDR1 MDHEN and CDR2 SYDVKM come from the germline V gene. Trimming cost V 4 bases and J 7 bases; bases outside gene matches: 5. The CDR3 sequence is 15 residues long. As DNA, the CDR3 is TGTGCCAGCAGTTCATGGACAGGGGGCTTCGGGGAGCTGTTTTTT. Amino acid sequence: CASSSWTGGFGELFF.

The J gene is TRBJ1-1, the V gene TRBV29-1, with unresolved D. Germline V gene data show CDR1 as SQVTM and CDR2 as ANQGSEA. V lost 1 base, J lost 1 base, and 13 bases lay in between. There are 15 residues in the CDR3. The CDR3 DNA reads as TGCAGCGTTGAAGGGCCTGGAGGCAGGAACACTGAAGCTTTCTTT. Protein product: CSVEGPGGRNTEAFF.

This clone has a handful of counts. The chain is built from TRBV25-1 and TRBJ1-5; 7 bases fit TRBD1. The length of the CDR3 is 16 residues. The germline gives CDR1 MGHDK, CDR2 SYGVNS. V was clipped by 1 base and J by 7 bases; unmatched bases: 10. In DNA form, the CDR3 reads TGTGCCAGCAGTGAATGTGAGGAGGGGGCACGACAGCCCCAGCATTTT. Translated, it gives CASSECEEGARQPQHF.

The J gene is TRBJ1-1, the V gene TRBV7-3, with D uncertain. The V end lost 5 bases, the J end lost 0 bases, and 10 bases lay between the germline ends. CDR3 length: 14 amino acids. Germline V gives CDR1 SGHTA, CDR2 FQGTGA. CDR3 DNA: TGTGCCAGCAGCCTCGTCCCGATGAACACTGAAGCTTTCTTT. The encoded protein is CASSLVPMNTEAFF.

The V call is TRBV5-6, the J call TRBJ1-5; possible D gene TRBD1, 6 bases. This CDR3 spans 14 amino acids. V lost 4 bases and J lost 4, with 12 bases in between. Germline loops: CDR1 SGHDT, CDR2 YYEEEE. The chain's CDR3 is CASSRRGRNQPQHF. The CDR3 DNA sequence: TGTGCCAGCAGCCGACGGGGGCGGAATCAGCCCCAGCATTTT.

This clone was detected many times. The V and J genes are TRBV7-9 and TRBJ1-5; D is ambiguous. In germline, CDR1 is SEHNR, CDR2 FQNEAQ (reference sequence). This CDR3 is 12 amino acids long. Trimming removed 3 bases from V and 5 bases from J, with 5 bases in between. The CDR3 nucleotides are TGTGCCAGCAGCTTTGACGATCAGCCCCAGCATTTT. As protein: CASSFDDQPQHF.